This TCR beta chain was obtained from a study of blood T cells in healthy people across ages. With 3 bases removed from V and 8 bases from J, the gap between germline ends came to 16 bases. CDR1 and CDR2 from the germline V gene are DFQATT and SNEGSKA (reference sequence). CDR3 size: 14 residues. Isolation recovered at least 6.5 million PBMCs from every sample. A minimum of 5.5 micrograms of total RNA was extracted per sample. Using a J-beta primer mix together with a sample-barcoded 5' primer, a second PCR was run for roughly 6 to 12 cycles. MiXCR, run by TCRdb on the 5' RACE reads, gives a single entry per CDR3 protein. This sample has approximately 850,000 distinct CDR3 sequences; approximately 44% occur once, and the top ten carry nearly 20%.

Input material: blood. The source of this sequence is a man between 60 and 75 years old in good health. The genes are TRBV20-1 and TRBJ2-2; D not resolved. The CDR3 here is CSASGTAVGGELFF. Written as DNA, the CDR3 is TGCAGTGCTAGCGGCACGGCCGTAGGTGGGGAGCTGTTTTTT.